The 20 T cell receptor beta chains listed next were all sequenced from one sample in a study of human T cells and chemical hapten exposure. From the RACE reads, TCRdb called clonotypes with MiXCR, one entry per CDR3 protein. The table has tens of thousands of distinct CDR3 sequences, about 8.7% seen once; the top ten hold less than 2%. This sample's time point: healthy volunteer bleed at 6 weeks. Whole blood, unfractionated, served as the material for total RNA extraction. The material sequenced was whole blood. These receptors were collected from a male donor in good health. Some clones in this sample may be carry-over from other donors' samples.

The table lists this clonotype with a few counts. J is TRBJ2-2 and V is TRBV6-4; D is unresolved. Trimming removed 6 bases from V and 2 bases from J, with 16 bases in between. The CDR3 runs to 16 residues. Germline CDR1 reads MRHNA; CDR2 reads SNTAGT. DNA for the CDR3: TGTGCCAGCAGCCACACCCGGCGGAGTAACACCGGGGAGCTGTTTTTT. It is translated as CASSHTRRSNTGELFF.

The genes are TRBV12-3 or TRBV12-4 and TRBJ1-5, with 7 bases fitting TRBD1. The CDR3 is 14 amino acids. V shed 7 bases and J 6 bases; nucleotides not matched to a gene: 9. CDR3 sequence: CASNPTGRGQPQHF. DNA of the CDR3: TGTGCCAGCAACCCGACAGGGAGAGGTCAGCCCCAGCATTTT.

This clonotype was detected only a few times. For the CDR3, the DNA is TGCGCCAGCAGCCCGTTTGAGGGGCCGGACACAGATACGCAGTATTTT. Amino acids: CASSPFEGPDTDTQYF. V and J are TRBV5-1 and TRBJ2-3, with D perhaps TRBD1 or TRBD2 (5 bases each). Germline values: CDR1 SGHRS, CDR2 YFSETQ. Trimming shortened V by 4 bases and J by 2 bases, and 17 bases separated the two germline ends. This CDR3 region has 16 residues.

J is TRBJ1-1 and V is TRBV11-2; D gene unclear. Looked up from germline, CDR1 is SGHAT and CDR2 is FQNNGV. The CDR3 covers 15 residues. The germline V and J ends were trimmed by 5 bases and 4 bases, with 17 bases remaining between them. CDR3 protein: CASSLPGPRSTEAFF. Written as DNA, the CDR3 is TGTGCCAGCAGCCTCCCGGGTCCACGGAGCACTGAAGCTTTCTTT.

The V and J genes are TRBV7-8 and TRBJ2-1; D remains unclear. V was cut by 3 bases and J by 3 bases, with 15 bases left in between. Germline V gene sequence: CDR1 SGHVS, CDR2 FQNEAQ. The CDR3 has 16 amino acids. CDR3 coding DNA: TGTGCCAGCAGCTTCTATTGGCCCCGAGACTACAATGAGCAGTTCTTC. This sequence encodes CASSFYWPRDYNEQFF.

This clonotype was observed a handful of times. V gene TRBV7-9 combines with J gene TRBJ1-1; perhaps TRBD1 as D (6 bases). Deletions cut 3 bases from V and 1 base from J, with 9 bases between. This CDR3 contains 14 residues. Germline V CDR1 and CDR2: SEHNR, FQNEAQ (reference sequence). The CDR3 loop reads CASSLMGANTEAFF. CDR3 in DNA: TGTGCCAGCAGCTTGATGGGGGCGAACACTGAAGCTTTCTTT.

The chain joins TRBV7-2 to TRBJ2-5; TRBD2 aligns across 10 bases. This CDR3 has 16 amino acids. Germline assignment: CDR1 SGHTA and CDR2 FQGNSA. The ends lost 2 bases at V and 5 bases at J; junction bases unmatched: 8. Here the CDR3 DNA reads TGTGCCAGCAGCTTAATGGGGACTAGCGCGGGTGAGACCCAGTACTTC. Its protein is CASSLMGTSAGETQYF.

There are a few counts of this clonotype. The chain is built from TRBV27 and TRBJ1-6; D call uncertain. Trimming took 3 bases from V and 2 from J, leaving 14 bases between them. CDR3 length: 17 amino acids. The germline CDR1 and CDR2 sequences are MNHEY and SMNVEV (reference sequence). The CDR3, as DNA: TGTGCCAGCAGTTTGTTCCAGATGCCCACCTATAATTCACCCCTCCACTTT. It yields the protein CASSLFQMPTYNSPLHF.

By sample share, this clonotype is medium-sized. The chain is built from TRBV14 and TRBJ1-1; D call uncertain. Germline V CDR1 and CDR2: SGHDN, FVKESK. V was cut by 4 bases and J by 11 bases, with 11 bases left in between. The CDR3 sequence is 11 residues long. Written as DNA, the CDR3 is TGTGCCAGCAGCCGATCGAGAGAGGCTTTCTTT. Amino acids: CASSRSREAFF.

This clonotype has just a few counts. The CDR3 region is CASSPRDRDTDTQYF. The CDR3 DNA reads as TGTGCCAGCAGCCCCCGGGACAGAGACACAGATACGCAGTATTTT. V is TRBV7-9 and J is TRBJ2-3; 7 nucleotides line up with TRBD1. The CDR3 spans 15 residues. The J segment lost 2 bases and the V segment lost 5 bases, leaving 7 bases of the junction unmatched. The germline V gene has CDR1 SEHNR and CDR2 FQNEAQ (reference sequence).

This clonotype appeared many times. The chain is built from TRBV6-6 and TRBJ2-5, with D unclear. With 2 bases removed from V and 3 bases from J, the gap between germline ends came to 4 bases. CDR1 is MNHNY and CDR2 is SVGAGI in the germline V gene (reference sequence). The CDR3 sequence is 12 residues long. CDR3 nucleotide sequence: TGTGCCAGCAGTTACCAGAAAGAGACCCAGTACTTC. This sequence encodes CASSYQKETQYF.

This clonotype was seen repeatedly, ten times or more. This chain links TRBV7-9 with TRBJ2-3; 7 bases align to TRBD2. The V and J ends lost 11 bases and 1 base, in that order; junction bases with no gene match: 3. This CDR3 has 12 residues. From germline, CDR1 is SEHNR and CDR2 FQNEAQ (reference sequence). In DNA form, the CDR3 reads TGTGCCGGCCTAGCGGGCACAGATACGCAGTATTTT. Translating it yields CAGLAGTDTQYF.

The chain links TRBV12-3 or TRBV12-4 to TRBJ2-7; 7 nucleotides agree with TRBD2. V lost 5 bases to trimming and J lost 0 bases; unmatched junction nucleotides: 19. The CDR3 is 19 residues long. The CDR3 spells CASSPHSRGGSLYSYEQYF. The CDR3 nucleotides read TGTGCCAGCAGTCCTCATAGTCGCGGGGGAAGCTTATACTCCTACGAGCAGTACTTC.

This clonotype came up many times. The V gene is TRBV29-1, the J gene TRBJ1-2; a possible D gene is TRBD1 (6 bases). There are 11 residues in the CDR3. Germline loops: CDR1 SQVTM, CDR2 ANQGSEA. The ends were cut back, 8 bases at V and 5 bases at J, with 12 bases in the middle. The CDR3 loop reads CSLEGDYGYTF. In nucleotides, the CDR3 is TGCAGCCTCGAGGGGGATTATGGCTACACCTTC.

V is TRBV5-1 and J is TRBJ1-5; TRBD1 is a possible D gene (5 bases). Germline CDR1 reads SGHRS; CDR2 reads YFSETQ. Trimming removed 1 base from V and 4 bases from J, with 12 bases in between. This CDR3 region has 15 residues. This CDR3 is CASSLTGLRNQPQHF. In DNA, the CDR3 is TGCGCCAGCAGCTTGACAGGTTTGAGGAATCAGCCCCAGCATTTT.

The chain is built from TRBV11-2 and TRBJ2-3; perhaps TRBD2 as D (6 bases). V gave up 1 base and J gave up 2 bases, with 13 bases separating them. In germline, CDR1 is SGHAT, CDR2 FQNNGV. This CDR3 is built from 16 residues. Here the CDR3 DNA reads TGTGCCAGCAGCTTAGTAACGGGAGCGAACACAGATACGCAGTATTTT. Its protein product is CASSLVTGANTDTQYF.

This clonotype was counted only a few times. The rearrangement joins TRBV11-3 to TRBJ2-2; TRBD2 matches at 12 bases. The germline gives CDR1 SGHNT, CDR2 YENEEA. Trimming at V came to 1 base and at J to 5 bases, leaving 5 bases not matched to a gene. The CDR3 spans 17 residues. This CDR3 is CASSLADLAGGTGELFF. CDR3 bases: TGTGCCAGCAGCTTAGCGGACCTAGCGGGAGGGACCGGGGAGCTGTTTTTT.

The chain uses TRBV20-1 and TRBJ2-7; 10 nucleotides agree with TRBD2. CDR1 and CDR2 from the germline V gene are DFQATT and SNEGSKA (reference sequence). CDR3 length equals 16 residues. With V trimmed by 1 base and J by 2 bases, 8 bases remained unmatched. The CDR3: CSARVQRGGTPYEQYF. The CDR3 DNA follows: TGCAGTGCTAGAGTACAGCGGGGGGGCACGCCCTACGAGCAGTACTTC.

The rearrangement uses TRBV12-3 or TRBV12-4 and TRBJ2-3; 12 bases align to TRBD2. The trim removed 11 bases at V and 0 bases at J, leaving 6 bases unmatched. This CDR3 has 15 amino acids. This chain's CDR3 is CASGLAGLSTDTQYF. Written as DNA, the CDR3 is TGTGCCTCAGGACTAGCGGGGCTCAGCACAGATACGCAGTATTTT.

The CDR3 loop is CASSLDRGRHQPQHF. CDR3 DNA sequence: TGTGCCAGCAGCCTCGACAGGGGTCGGCATCAGCCCCAGCATTTT. The chain links TRBV7-2 to TRBJ1-5; 8 bases line up with TRBD1. Germline CDR1 and CDR2: SGHTA and FQGNSA. Germline trimming cut 5 bases from V and 5 bases from J; bases unmatched to any gene: 8. There are 15 residues in the CDR3.